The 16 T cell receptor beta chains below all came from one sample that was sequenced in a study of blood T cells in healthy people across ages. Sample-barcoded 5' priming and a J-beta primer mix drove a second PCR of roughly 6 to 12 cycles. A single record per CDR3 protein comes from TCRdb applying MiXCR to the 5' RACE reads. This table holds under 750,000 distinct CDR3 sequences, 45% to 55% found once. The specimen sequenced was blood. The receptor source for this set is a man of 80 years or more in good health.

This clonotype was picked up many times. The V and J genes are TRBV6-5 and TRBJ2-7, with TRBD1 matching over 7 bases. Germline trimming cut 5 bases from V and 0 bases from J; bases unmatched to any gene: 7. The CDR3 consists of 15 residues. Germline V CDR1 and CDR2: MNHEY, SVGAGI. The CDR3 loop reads CASSRDSLSSYEQYF. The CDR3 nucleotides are TGTGCCAGCAGTCGGGACAGCTTAAGCTCCTACGAGCAGTACTTC.

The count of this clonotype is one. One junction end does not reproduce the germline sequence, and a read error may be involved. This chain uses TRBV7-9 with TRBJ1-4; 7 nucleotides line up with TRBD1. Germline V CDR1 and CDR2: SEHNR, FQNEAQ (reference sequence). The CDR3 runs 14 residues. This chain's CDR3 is CASSLDRVHEKLFF. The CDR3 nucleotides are TGTGCTAGCAGCTTAGACAGGGTCCATGAAAAACTGTTTTTT.

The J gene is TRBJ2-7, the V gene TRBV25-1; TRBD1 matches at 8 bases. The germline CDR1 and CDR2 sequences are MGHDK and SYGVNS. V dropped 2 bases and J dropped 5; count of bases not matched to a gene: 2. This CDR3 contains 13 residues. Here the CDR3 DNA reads TGTGCCAGCAGTGAACAGGGGGCACACGAGCAGTACTTC. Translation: CASSEQGAHEQYF.

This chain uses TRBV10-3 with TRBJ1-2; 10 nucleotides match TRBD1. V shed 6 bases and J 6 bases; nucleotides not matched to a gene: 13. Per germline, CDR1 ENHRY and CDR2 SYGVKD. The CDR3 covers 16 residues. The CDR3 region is CAIRPGTGERNHGYTF. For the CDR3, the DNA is TGTGCCATCAGGCCCGGGACAGGGGAGCGTAATCATGGCTACACCTTC.

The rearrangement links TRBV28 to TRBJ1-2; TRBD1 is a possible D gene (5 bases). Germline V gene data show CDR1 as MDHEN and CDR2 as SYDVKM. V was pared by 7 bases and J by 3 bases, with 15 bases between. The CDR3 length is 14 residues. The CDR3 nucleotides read TGTGCCAGCACCCTGCCGGGGCAGGACTATGGCTACACCTTC. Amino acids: CASTLPGQDYGYTF.

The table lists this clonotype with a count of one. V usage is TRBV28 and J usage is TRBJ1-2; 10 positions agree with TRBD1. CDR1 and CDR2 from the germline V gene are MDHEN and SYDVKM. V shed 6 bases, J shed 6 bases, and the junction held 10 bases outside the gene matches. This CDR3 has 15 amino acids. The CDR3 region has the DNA TGTGCCAGCAGCCCGCCGGGACAGGGGATTGATGGCTACACCTTC. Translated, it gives CASSPPGQGIDGYTF.

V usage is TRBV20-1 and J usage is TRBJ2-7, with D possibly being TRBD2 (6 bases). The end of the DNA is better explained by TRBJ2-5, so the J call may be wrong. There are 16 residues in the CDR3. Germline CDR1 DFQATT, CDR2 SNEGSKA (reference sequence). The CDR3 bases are TGCAGTGCTAGAGGTGTCACCGGGACTCCCCGGGAGACCCAGTACTTC. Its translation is CSARGVTGTPRETQYF.

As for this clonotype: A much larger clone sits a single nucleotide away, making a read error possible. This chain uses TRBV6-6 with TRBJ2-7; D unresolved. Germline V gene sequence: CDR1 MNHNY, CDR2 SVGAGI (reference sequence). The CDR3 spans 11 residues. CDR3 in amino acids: CASSSVDERYF. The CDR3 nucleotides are TGTGCCAGCAGTTCAGTTGACGAGCGGTACTTC.

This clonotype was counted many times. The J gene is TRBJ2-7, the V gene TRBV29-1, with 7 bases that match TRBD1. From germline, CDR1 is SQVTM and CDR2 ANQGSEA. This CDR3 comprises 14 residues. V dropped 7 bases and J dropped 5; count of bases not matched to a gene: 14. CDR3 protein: CSATGVRIHDEQYF. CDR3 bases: TGCAGCGCCACAGGGGTTAGGATTCATGACGAGCAGTACTTC.

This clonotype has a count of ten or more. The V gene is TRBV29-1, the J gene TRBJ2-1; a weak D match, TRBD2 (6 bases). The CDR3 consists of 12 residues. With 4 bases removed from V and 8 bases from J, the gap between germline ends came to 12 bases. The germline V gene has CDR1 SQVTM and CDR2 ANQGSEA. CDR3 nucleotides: TGCAGCGTTGCGTCGGGAGTCCATGAGCAGTTCTTC. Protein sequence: CSVASGVHEQFF.

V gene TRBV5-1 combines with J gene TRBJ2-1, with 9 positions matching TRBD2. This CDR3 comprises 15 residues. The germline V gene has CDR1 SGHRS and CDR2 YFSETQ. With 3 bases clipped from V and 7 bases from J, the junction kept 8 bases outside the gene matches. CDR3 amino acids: CASSSGAGGLNEQFF. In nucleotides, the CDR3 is TGCGCCAGCAGCTCGGGTGCGGGAGGGCTAAATGAGCAGTTCTTC.

CDR3 sequence: CASSLREVRETQYF. The CDR3 bases are TGCGCCAGCAGCTTGAGGGAGGTCCGAGAGACCCAGTACTTC. The chain links TRBV5-1 to TRBJ2-4; D may be TRBD2 (6 bases). The J call is uncertain, as TRBJ2-5 better fits the DNA end. Germline V gives CDR1 SGHRS, CDR2 YFSETQ. This CDR3 comprises 14 residues.

The CDR3 here is CSATADRDEQYF. The CDR3 bases are TGCAGCGCAACCGCGGACAGGGACGAGCAGTACTTC. The V and J genes are TRBV29-1 and TRBJ2-7; 8 positions match TRBD1. This CDR3 comprises 12 residues. The trim removed 7 bases at V and 5 bases at J, leaving 7 bases unmatched. Germline CDR1 and CDR2: SQVTM and ANQGSEA.

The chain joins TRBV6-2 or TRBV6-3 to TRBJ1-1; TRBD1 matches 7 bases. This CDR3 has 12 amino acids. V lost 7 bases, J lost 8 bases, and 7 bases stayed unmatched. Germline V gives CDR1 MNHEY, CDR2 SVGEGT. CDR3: CASTPGGREAFF. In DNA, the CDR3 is TGTGCCAGCACCCCAGGGGGGCGCGAAGCTTTCTTT.

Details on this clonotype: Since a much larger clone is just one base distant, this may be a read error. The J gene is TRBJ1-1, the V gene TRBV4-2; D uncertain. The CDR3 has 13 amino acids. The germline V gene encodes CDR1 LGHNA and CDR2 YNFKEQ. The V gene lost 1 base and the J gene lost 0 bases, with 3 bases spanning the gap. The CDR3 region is CASSQVVNTEAFF. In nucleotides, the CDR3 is TGTGCCAGCAGCCAAGTGGTGAACACTGAAGCTTTCTTT.

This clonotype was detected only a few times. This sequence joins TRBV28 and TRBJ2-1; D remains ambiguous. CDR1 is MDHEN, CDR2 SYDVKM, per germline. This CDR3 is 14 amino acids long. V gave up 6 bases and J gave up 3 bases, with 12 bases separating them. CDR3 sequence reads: CASSPALGYNEQFF. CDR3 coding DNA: TGTGCCAGCAGCCCGGCTCTAGGCTACAATGAGCAGTTCTTC.